This TCR beta chain was sequenced for a study of post-analysis software for immune sequencing data (dated by TCRdb to 2014 to 2015). Background for the entire study: Disease courses on record covered relapsing-remitting, secondary progressive and progressive-relapsing multiple sclerosis, though some patients had no subtype annotation. A subset of samples was prepared in parallel using single-end sample barcoding, then pooled and co-amplified after Illumina adapter ligation. The patient repertoires were compared against some twelve previously published healthy control repertoires obtained from donors aged about 6 to 28 years.

Comments on this clonotype: Its antigen is still unknown. No base qualities exist here, and no much larger clone lies one base off it.

To demonstrate the VDJtools post-analysis software, TCR beta repertoires were profiled from the peripheral blood of about 13 young patients with multiple sclerosis. Multiple sclerosis patients were children and adolescents aged roughly 6 to 17 years. The germline V end is reduced by 4 bases and the J end by 4 bases; junction bases left unmatched: 11. The CDR3 goes from the cysteine to the phenylalanine over 17 residues. This entry keeps only the CDR3 DNA: 51 bases, framed from base 1. The germline V gene sets CDR1 to SGHTA and CDR2 to FQGNSA. Results the study describes overall, beyond this receptor: Patients showed significantly higher frequencies than controls for about five TRBV segments, among them TRBV5-6, TRBV5-1 and TRBV20-1. The multiple sclerosis patient group was slightly younger than the control group. Normalized Chao1 diversity was significantly lower in multiple sclerosis patients than controls, suggesting substantial peripheral T-cell clonal expansion. Direct clustering with F measure revealed strong co-clustering of samples prepared in the same batch, which led to a batch-effect correction.

Libraries came from PCR. The sequencing machine was an Illumina HiSeq 2500. Unique molecular identifiers were incorporated into TCR beta cDNA libraries to reduce PCR and sequencing biases. Every 1 to 10 million input T cells yielded 500,000 or so cDNA molecules, meaning each molecule approximated one T cell. Patient libraries were prepared and sequenced with the same protocol used for the earlier healthy control dataset. Samples belonging to the same batch were prepared together, multiplexed and sequenced on a shared HiSeq lane. Processing in the source paper ran as follows. MIGEC was used to process the raw barcoded reads, and molecular identifier groups with only a single read were discarded before consensus assembly and CDR3 extraction. VDJtools was used for post-analysis of the clonotype tables, with diversity normalized by down-sampling every dataset to the smallest sample size. Repertoire overlap clustering matched CDR3 amino acid but not nucleotide sequences to correct batch-related cross-sample contamination. The public reads were reprocessed in TCRdb via fastp at Q25 and MiXCR, keeping in-frame beta chains. All rows with the same CDR3 protein become a single entry with the most common DNA and genes. TCRdb's processing, not the authors', yielded these V and J calls. The sample table lists about 820,000 distinct CDR3 sequences, roughly 50% of them with a count of one. The ten largest clones capture 4% to 5.5% of the sample.

Recombination linked TRBV7-2 to TRBJ2-5; 11 bases in between match TRBD2. The origin of this receptor is a girl aged 10-17 years with multiple sclerosis. The sequenced sample consisted of blood. The CDR3 region has the sequence CASSWGGLAANGETQYF. The DNA sequence is TGTGCCAGCAGCTGGGGGGGACTAGCGGCTAATGGAGAGACCCAGTACTTC. Beyond the CDR3, the reference TRBV7-2 and TRBJ2-5 genes provide the residues; the full variable domain reads: GAGVSQSPSNKVTEKGKDVELRCDPISGHTALYWYRQSLGQGLEFLIYFQGNSAPDKSGLPSDRFSAERTGGSVSTLTIQRTQQEDSAVYLCASSWGGLAANGETQYFGPGTRLLVL.